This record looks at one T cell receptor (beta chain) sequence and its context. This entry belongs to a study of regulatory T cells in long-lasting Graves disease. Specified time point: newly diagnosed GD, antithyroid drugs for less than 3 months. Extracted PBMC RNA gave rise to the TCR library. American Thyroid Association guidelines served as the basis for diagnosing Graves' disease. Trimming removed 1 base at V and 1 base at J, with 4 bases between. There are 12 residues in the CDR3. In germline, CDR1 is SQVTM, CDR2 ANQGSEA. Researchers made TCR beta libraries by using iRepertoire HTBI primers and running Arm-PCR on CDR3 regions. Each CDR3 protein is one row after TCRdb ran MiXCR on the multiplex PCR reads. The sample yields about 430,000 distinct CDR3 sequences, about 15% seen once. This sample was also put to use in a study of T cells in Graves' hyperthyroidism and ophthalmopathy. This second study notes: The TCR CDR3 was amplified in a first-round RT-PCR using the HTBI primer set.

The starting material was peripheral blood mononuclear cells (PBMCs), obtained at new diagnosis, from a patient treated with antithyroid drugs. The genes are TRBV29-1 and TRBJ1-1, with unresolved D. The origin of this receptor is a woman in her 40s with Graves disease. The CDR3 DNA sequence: TGCAGCGTTGAAGCACCGAACACTGAAGCTTTCTTT. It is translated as CSVEAPNTEAFF.